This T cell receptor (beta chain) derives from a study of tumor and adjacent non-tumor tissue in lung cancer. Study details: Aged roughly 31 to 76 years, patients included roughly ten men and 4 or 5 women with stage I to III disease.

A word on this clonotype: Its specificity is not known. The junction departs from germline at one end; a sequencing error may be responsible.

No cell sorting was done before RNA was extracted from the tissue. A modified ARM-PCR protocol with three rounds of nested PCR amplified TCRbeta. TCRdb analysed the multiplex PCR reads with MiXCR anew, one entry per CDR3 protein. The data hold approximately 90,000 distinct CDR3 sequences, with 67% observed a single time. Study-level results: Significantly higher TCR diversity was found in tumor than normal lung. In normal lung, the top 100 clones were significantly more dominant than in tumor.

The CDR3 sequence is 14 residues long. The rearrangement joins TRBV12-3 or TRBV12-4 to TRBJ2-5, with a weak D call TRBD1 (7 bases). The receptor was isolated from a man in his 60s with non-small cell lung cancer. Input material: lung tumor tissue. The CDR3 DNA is TGTGCCAGCAGTTTGCCAGGGGGAGGCGAGACCAAGTGCTTC. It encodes CASSLPGGGETKCF.